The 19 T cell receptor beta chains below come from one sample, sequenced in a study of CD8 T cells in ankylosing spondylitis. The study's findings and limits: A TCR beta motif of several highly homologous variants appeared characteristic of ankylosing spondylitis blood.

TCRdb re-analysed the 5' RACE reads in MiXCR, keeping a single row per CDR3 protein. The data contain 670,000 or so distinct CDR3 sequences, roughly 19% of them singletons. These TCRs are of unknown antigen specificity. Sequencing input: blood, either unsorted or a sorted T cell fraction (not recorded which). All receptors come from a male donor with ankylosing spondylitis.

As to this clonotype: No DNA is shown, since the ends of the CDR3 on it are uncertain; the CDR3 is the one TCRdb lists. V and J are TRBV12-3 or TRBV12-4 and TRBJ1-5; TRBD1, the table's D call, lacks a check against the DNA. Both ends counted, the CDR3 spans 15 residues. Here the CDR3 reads CASSSSNRVGQPQHF.

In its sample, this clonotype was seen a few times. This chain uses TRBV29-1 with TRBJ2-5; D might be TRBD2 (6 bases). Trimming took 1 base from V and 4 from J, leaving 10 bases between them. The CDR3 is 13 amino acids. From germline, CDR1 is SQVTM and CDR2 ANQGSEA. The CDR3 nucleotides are TGCAGCGTTGAAGGAGAGGGAGGAGAGACCCAGTACTTC. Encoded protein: CSVEGEGGETQYF.

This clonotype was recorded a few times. CDR3 region: CASTPRQGTYGYTF. The DNA of the CDR3 is TGTGCCAGCACCCCTCGTCAGGGGACCTATGGCTACACCTTC. This chain connects TRBV12-3 or TRBV12-4 to TRBJ1-2; D is perhaps TRBD1 (6 bases). The CDR3 is 14 residues long. With 7 bases removed from V and 4 bases from J, the gap between germline ends came to 16 bases.

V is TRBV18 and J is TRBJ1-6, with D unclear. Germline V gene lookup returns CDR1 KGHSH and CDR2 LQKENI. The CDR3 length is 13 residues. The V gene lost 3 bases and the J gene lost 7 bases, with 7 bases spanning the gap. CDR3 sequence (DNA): TGTGCCAGCTCACCCGTGCAGAATTCACCCCTCCACTTT. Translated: CASSPVQNSPLHF.

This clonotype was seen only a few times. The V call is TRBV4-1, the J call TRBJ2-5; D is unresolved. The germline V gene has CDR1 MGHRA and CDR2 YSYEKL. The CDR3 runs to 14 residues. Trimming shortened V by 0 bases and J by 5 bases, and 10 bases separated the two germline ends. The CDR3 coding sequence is TGCGCCAGCAGCCAAGATAATCCAGCGGAGACCCAGTACTTC. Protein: CASSQDNPAETQYF.

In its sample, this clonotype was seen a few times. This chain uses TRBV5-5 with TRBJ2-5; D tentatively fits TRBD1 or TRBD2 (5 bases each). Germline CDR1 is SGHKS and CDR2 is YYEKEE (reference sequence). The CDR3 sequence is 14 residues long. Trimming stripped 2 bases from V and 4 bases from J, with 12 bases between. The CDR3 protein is CASSFGALGETQYF. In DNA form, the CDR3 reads TGTGCCAGCAGCTTCGGGGCGCTTGGAGAGACCCAGTACTTC. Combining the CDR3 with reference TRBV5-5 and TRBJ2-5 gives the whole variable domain DAGVTQSPTHLIKTRGQQVTLRCSPISGHKSVSWYQQVLGQGPQFIFQYYEKEERGRGNFPDRFSARQFPNYSSELNVNALLLGDSALYLCASSFGALGETQYFGPGTRLLVL.

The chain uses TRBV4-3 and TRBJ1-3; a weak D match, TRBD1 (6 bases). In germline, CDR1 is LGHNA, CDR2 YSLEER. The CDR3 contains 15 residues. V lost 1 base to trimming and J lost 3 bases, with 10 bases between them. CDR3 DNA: TGCGCCAGCAGCCAAGCCACAGGGCTTGGAAACACCATATATTTT. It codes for CASSQATGLGNTIYF.

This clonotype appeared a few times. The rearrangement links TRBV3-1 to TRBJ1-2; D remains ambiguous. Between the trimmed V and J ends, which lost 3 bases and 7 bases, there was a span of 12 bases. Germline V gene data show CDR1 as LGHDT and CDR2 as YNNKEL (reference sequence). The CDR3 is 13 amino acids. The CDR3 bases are TGTGCCAGCAGCCAGGGGTTTTCCGGTGGCTACACCTTC. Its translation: CASSQGFSGGYTF.

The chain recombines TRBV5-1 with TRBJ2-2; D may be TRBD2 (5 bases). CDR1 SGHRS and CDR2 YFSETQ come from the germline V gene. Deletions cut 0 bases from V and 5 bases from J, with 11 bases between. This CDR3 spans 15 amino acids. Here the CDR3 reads CASSLAGPGTGELFF. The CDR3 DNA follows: TGCGCCAGCAGCTTGGCGGGCCCGGGGACCGGGGAGCTGTTTTTT. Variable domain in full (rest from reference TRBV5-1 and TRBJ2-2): KAGVTQTPRYLIKTRGQQVTLSCSPISGHRSVSWYQQTPGQGLQFLFEYFSETQRNKGNFPGRFSGRQFSNSRSEMNVSTLELGDSALYLCASSLAGPGTGELFFGEGSRLTVL.

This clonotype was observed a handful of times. CDR3 sequence: CASSQRTSAYNEQFF. The CDR3, as DNA: TGTGCCAGCAGTCAGAGGACTAGCGCCTACAATGAGCAGTTCTTC. The V and J genes are TRBV12-3 or TRBV12-4 and TRBJ2-1; 9 bases are shared with TRBD2. The CDR3 consists of 15 residues. V lost 5 bases, J lost 2 bases, and 4 bases stayed unmatched.

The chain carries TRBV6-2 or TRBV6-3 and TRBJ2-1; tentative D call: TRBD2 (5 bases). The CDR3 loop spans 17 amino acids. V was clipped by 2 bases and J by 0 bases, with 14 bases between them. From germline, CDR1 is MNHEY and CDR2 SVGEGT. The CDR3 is CASSYKEDLSSYNEQFF. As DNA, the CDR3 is TGTGCCAGCAGTTACAAGGAGGACCTGAGCTCCTACAATGAGCAGTTCTTC.

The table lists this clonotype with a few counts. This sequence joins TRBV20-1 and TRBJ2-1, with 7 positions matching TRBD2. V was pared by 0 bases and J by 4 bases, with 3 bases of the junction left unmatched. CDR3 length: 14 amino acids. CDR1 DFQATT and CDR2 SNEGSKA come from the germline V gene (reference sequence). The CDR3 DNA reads TGCAGTGCTAGAGATAGGCGGGGGTACAATGAGCAGTTCTTC. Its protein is CSARDRRGYNEQFF.

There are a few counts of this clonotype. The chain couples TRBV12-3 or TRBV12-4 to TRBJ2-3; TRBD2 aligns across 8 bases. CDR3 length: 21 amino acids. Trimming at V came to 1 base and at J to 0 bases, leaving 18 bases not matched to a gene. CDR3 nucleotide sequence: TGTGCCAGCAGTTTAGAACCCCAAACTTTACTAGCGGCCCATAGCACAGATACGCAGTATTTT. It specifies CASSLEPQTLLAAHSTDTQYF.

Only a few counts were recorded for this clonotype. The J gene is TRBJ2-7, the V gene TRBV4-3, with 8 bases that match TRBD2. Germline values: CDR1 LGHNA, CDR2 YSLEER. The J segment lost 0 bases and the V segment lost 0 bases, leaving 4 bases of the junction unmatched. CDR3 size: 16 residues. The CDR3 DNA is TGCGCCAGCAGCCAAGATTCGAGCGGGAGCTCCTACGAGCAGTACTTC. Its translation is CASSQDSSGSSYEQYF.

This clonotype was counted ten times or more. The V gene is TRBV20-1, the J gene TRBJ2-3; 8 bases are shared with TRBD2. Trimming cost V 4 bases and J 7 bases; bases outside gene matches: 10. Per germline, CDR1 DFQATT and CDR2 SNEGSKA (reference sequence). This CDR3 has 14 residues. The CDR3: CSANSPSGGYTQYF. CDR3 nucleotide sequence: TGCAGTGCTAATTCCCCTTCGGGGGGGTATACGCAGTATTTT.

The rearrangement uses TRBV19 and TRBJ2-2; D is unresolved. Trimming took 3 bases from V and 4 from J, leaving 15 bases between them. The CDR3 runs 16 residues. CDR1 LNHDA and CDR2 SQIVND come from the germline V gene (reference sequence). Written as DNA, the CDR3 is TGTGCCAGTAGTATGGTCGCAGGTGGGGTCACCGGGGAGCTGTTTTTT. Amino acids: CASSMVAGGVTGELFF.

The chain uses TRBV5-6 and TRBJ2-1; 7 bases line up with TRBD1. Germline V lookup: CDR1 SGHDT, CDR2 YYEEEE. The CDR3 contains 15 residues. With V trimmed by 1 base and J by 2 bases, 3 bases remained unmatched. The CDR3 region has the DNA TGTGCCAGCAGCTTGACGCAGGGGGCCTACAATGAGCAGTTCTTC. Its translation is CASSLTQGAYNEQFF.

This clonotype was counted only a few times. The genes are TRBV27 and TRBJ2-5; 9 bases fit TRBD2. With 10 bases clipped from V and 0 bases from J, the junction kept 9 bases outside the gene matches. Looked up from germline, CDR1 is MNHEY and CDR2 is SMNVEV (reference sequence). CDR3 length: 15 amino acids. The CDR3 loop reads CATKGLATYQETQYF. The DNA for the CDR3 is TGTGCCACCAAAGGACTAGCGACGTACCAAGAGACCCAGTACTTC.

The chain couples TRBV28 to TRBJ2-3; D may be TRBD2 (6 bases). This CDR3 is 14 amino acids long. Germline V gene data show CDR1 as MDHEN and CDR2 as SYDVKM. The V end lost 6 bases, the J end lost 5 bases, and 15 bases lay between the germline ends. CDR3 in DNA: TGTGCCAGCAGCTATCTAGCGAGTGGAGATACGCAGTATTTT. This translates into CASSYLASGDTQYF.